Each of the 27 T cell receptor beta chains below was sequenced from the same sample in a study of T cell repertoires in ileal Crohn's disease. Profiled with immunoSEQ multiplex PCR; TCRdb holds only in-frame clones, not every one. This sample has 55,000 to 65,000 clones, with 70% to 90% found just once. Documented time point: neoterminal ileum biopsy at postoperative endoscopy, about 6 months after surgery. Sequenced sample: ileal tissue. These receptors all come from an adult with Crohn's disease.

The chain links TRBV5-1 to TRBJ1-1; D is undetermined. The CDR3 has 15 residues. V was shortened by 6 bases and J by 6 bases, with 21 bases between the two germline ends. Germline V gene sequence: CDR1 SGHRS, CDR2 YFSETQ. The CDR3 DNA is TGCGCCAGCACCGAAGTTGGAGGGCTATACGCTGAAGCTTTCTTT. Protein: CASTEVGGLYAEAFF.

The J gene is TRBJ1-2, the V gene TRBV5-1, with D possibly matching TRBD1 (6 bases). This CDR3 comprises 12 residues. The germline CDR1 and CDR2 sequences are SGHRS and YFSETQ. Trimming left V 8 bases short and J 6 bases short, with 14 bases between. The CDR3 reads CASTAGENGYTF. The DNA of the CDR3 is TGCGCCAGTACTGCAGGGGAAAATGGCTACACCTTC.

J is TRBJ1-5 and V is TRBV5-6; D uncertain. In germline, CDR1 is SGHDT, CDR2 YYEEEE. The CDR3 runs 13 residues. Deletions cut 5 bases from V and 4 bases from J, with 10 bases between. The CDR3 DNA follows: TGTGCCAGCAGTGGAGGACCGAATCAGCCCCAGCATTTT. It is translated as CASSGGPNQPQHF.

This clone was seen only once. The V and J genes are TRBV2 and TRBJ2-1, with D possibly TRBD1 on 6 matching bases. V was pared by 9 bases and J by 8 bases, with 17 bases between. CDR3 length: 13 amino acids. Germline loops: CDR1 SNHLY, CDR2 FYNNEI. In nucleotides, the CDR3 is TGTGCCAGTGAGCAGGGGCTTGTATATGAGCAGTTCTTC. It yields the protein CASEQGLVYEQFF.

V is TRBV6-6 and J is TRBJ2-2; possible D gene TRBD2, 6 bases. The V gene lost 7 bases and the J gene lost 0 bases, with 12 bases spanning the gap. CDR1 is MNHNY and CDR2 is SVGAGI in the germline V gene (reference sequence). CDR3 length: 15 residues. CDR3 DNA: TGTGCCAGCAAAAGTACTAGCCCGAACACCGGGGAGCTGTTTTTT. It yields the protein CASKSTSPNTGELFF.

CDR3 coding DNA: TGTGCCAGCAGCTTAGGGGGGGGAATAGGCAATCAGCCCCAGCATTTT. Translated: CASSLGGGIGNQPQHF. V usage is TRBV7-6 and J usage is TRBJ1-5; D is perhaps TRBD1 (5 bases). Germline lookup yields CDR1 SGHVS and CDR2 FNYEAQ. V shed 1 base and J shed 2 bases, with 12 bases lying between them. The CDR3 consists of 16 residues. Full variable domain (outside the CDR3, taken from reference TRBV7-6 and TRBJ1-5): GAGVSQSPRYKVTKRGQDVALRCDPISGHVSLYWYRQALGQGPEFLTYFNYEAQQDKSGLPNDRFSAERPEGSISTLTIQRTEQRDSAMYRCASSLGGGIGNQPQHFGDGTRLSIL.

The CDR3 spells CASSLLQGYEAFF. The CDR3 DNA follows: TGTGCCAGCAGTTTATTACAGGGATATGAAGCTTTCTTT. The chain has TRBV27 and TRBJ1-1; TRBD1 is a possible D gene (6 bases). Trimming removed 1 base at V and 7 bases at J, with 10 bases between. Per the germline V gene, CDR1 is MNHEY and CDR2 is SMNVEV (reference sequence). CDR3 length: 13 residues.

This clone was picked up a small number of times. The CDR3 here is CASSLVANTEAFF. CDR3 nucleotides: TGCGCCAGCAGCTTGGTAGCGAACACTGAAGCTTTCTTT. V usage is TRBV5-1 and J usage is TRBJ1-1, with D hard to call. CDR1 is SGHRS, CDR2 YFSETQ, per germline. Trimming left V 0 bases short and J 1 base short, with 4 bases between. The CDR3 totals 13 residues.

In this sample, this clone turned up a few times. The J gene is TRBJ1-1, the V gene TRBV2; D call uncertain. The V gene's germline CDR1 is SNHLY and CDR2 FYNNEI. V was cut by 3 bases and J by 11 bases, with 7 bases left in between. This CDR3 region has 10 residues. In DNA, the CDR3 is TGTGCCAGCAGTGAGGGGAGGGCTTTCTTT. Residues: CASSEGRAFF.

The V call is TRBV10-3, the J call TRBJ1-2; 10 bases match TRBD1. The ends lost 3 bases at V and 4 bases at J; junction bases unmatched: 8. CDR1 is ENHRY, CDR2 SYGVKD, per germline. The CDR3 is made up of 16 amino acids. The CDR3 loop reads CAISDHRDRGFYGYTF. CDR3 DNA sequence: TGTGCCATCAGTGACCACCGGGACAGGGGATTCTATGGCTACACCTTC.

The V gene is TRBV29-1, the J gene TRBJ2-1; D gene unclear. There are 14 residues in the CDR3. Germline lookup yields CDR1 SQVTM and CDR2 ANQGSEA. V dropped 4 bases and J dropped 2 bases, with 12 bases sitting between them. Here the CDR3 DNA reads TGCAGCGTTGGAGGAAATGTCCCCTACAATGAGCAGTTCTTC. This codes for CSVGGNVPYNEQFF.

The chain uses TRBV5-1 and TRBJ2-5; maybe TRBD1 (5 bases). This CDR3 is 13 amino acids long. Between the trimmed V and J ends, which lost 4 bases and 2 bases, there was a span of 9 bases. Germline assignment: CDR1 SGHRS and CDR2 YFSETQ. This CDR3 is CASSRRQQETQYF. In DNA form, the CDR3 reads TGCGCCAGCAGCCGACGACAGCAAGAGACCCAGTACTTC.

This clone has a single count. The rearrangement uses TRBV10-2 and TRBJ1-5; tentative D call: TRBD1 (5 bases). The V gene's germline CDR1 is WSHSY and CDR2 SAAADI. This CDR3 contains 14 residues. V was trimmed by 2 bases and J by 4 bases, leaving 9 bases between them. The CDR3 loop reads CASSETGLNQPQHF. CDR3 bases: TGCGCCAGCAGTGAGACAGGCCTTAATCAGCCCCAGCATTTT.

The V call is TRBV19, the J call TRBJ1-1; D may be TRBD1 (5 bases). The V gene lost 9 bases and the J gene lost 0 bases, with 11 bases spanning the gap. Per germline, CDR1 LNHDA and CDR2 SQIVND (reference sequence). The CDR3 has 13 amino acids. The CDR3 sequence: CASQQQVNTEAFF. The CDR3 DNA sequence: TGTGCCAGCCAACAACAGGTGAACACTGAAGCTTTCTTT.

The chain is built from TRBV9 and TRBJ2-2; D remains unclear. The CDR3 sequence is 12 residues long. With 4 bases removed from V and 6 bases from J, the gap between germline ends came to 7 bases. The germline V gene encodes CDR1 SGDLS and CDR2 YYNGEE. The CDR3 protein is CASSPRPGELFF. The CDR3 bases are TGTGCCAGCAGCCCTAGACCCGGGGAGCTGTTTTTT.

Remarks on this clone: The junction does not match germline at one end; this may be a read error. The J gene is TRBJ1-6, the V gene TRBV10-3, with D maybe TRBD1 (5 bases). Germline CDR1 ENHRY, CDR2 SYGVKD. The CDR3 length is 14 residues. CDR3 nucleotide sequence: TGTGCCATCGGCCGGGACTCCTCTAATTCACCCCTCCACTTT. Its translation: CAIGRDSSNSPLHF.

V usage is TRBV5-8 and J usage is TRBJ1-1; D gene uncertain. V lost 6 bases and J lost 5, with 8 bases in between. CDR3 size: 11 residues. Per germline, CDR1 SGHTS and CDR2 YDEGEE. Written as DNA, the CDR3 is TGTGCCAGCACCTTAGAGACTGAAGCTTTCTTT. Translating it yields CASTLETEAFF.

This clone occurred a few times. This rearrangement joins TRBV19 to TRBJ2-2, with 12 bases fitting TRBD2. Germline values: CDR1 LNHDA, CDR2 SQIVND (reference sequence). This CDR3 region has 15 residues. The V segment lost 5 bases and the J segment 6 bases; nucleotides outside the gene matches: 4. This CDR3 is CASSLTSGRPGELFF. DNA for the CDR3: TGTGCCAGTAGTTTGACTAGCGGGAGACCCGGGGAGCTGTTTTTT.

CDR3 protein: CASSLLGSALNEKLFF. DNA for the CDR3: TGTGCCAGCAGTTTACTGGGCTCAGCTCTAAATGAAAAACTGTTTTTT. The chain joins TRBV28 to TRBJ1-4; D remains ambiguous. Between the trimmed V and J ends, which lost 2 bases and 5 bases, there was a span of 15 bases. This CDR3 spans 16 amino acids. Germline V gene lookup returns CDR1 MDHEN and CDR2 SYDVKM.

CDR3 DNA: TGCGCCAGCAGCTTAGAAGAGGGCGGCGAGCAGTACGTC. Protein: CASSLEEGGEQYV. The V and J genes are TRBV5-1 and TRBJ2-7; D might be TRBD2 (5 bases). V lost 2 bases, J lost 6 bases, and 12 bases lay in between. CDR3 length: 13 residues. Germline V gives CDR1 SGHRS, CDR2 YFSETQ.

The rearrangement uses TRBV19 and TRBJ2-3; D might be TRBD1 (6 bases). The length of the CDR3 is 15 residues. Trimming removed 3 bases from V and 3 bases from J, with 13 bases in between. Germline V gene sequence: CDR1 LNHDA, CDR2 SQIVND (reference sequence). The CDR3 DNA is TGTGCCAGTAGTATTGTGGACAGCCGTACAGATACGCAGTATTTT. Protein sequence: CASSIVDSRTDTQYF.

In nucleotides, the CDR3 is TGTGCCAGCTCACCACCGGAAGGTACCGCGGACTACACCTTC. Residues: CASSPPEGTADYTF. The V call is TRBV18, the J call TRBJ1-2; D remains unclear. V lost 0 bases, J lost 10 bases, and 15 bases lay in between. The CDR3 is 14 residues long. CDR1 KGHSH and CDR2 LQKENI come from the germline V gene.

This sequence joins TRBV15 and TRBJ1-5; maybe TRBD1 (6 bases). This CDR3 region has 18 residues. CDR1 and CDR2 (germline): LNHNV, YYDKDF (reference sequence). The V end was cut by 0 bases, the J end by 0 bases, with 15 bases between. Here the CDR3 reads CATSRDYGTLNSNQPQHF. CDR3 DNA sequence: TGTGCCACCAGCAGAGATTACGGGACACTTAATAGCAATCAGCCCCAGCATTTT.

The chain couples TRBV18 to TRBJ2-7; 7 bases match TRBD1. Germline values: CDR1 KGHSH, CDR2 LQKENI. The V and J ends lost 6 bases and 4 bases, in that order; junction bases with no gene match: 9. CDR3 size: 14 residues. As DNA, the CDR3 is TGTGCCAGCTCTACAGGACAGGCGCCATACGAGCAGTACTTC. It encodes CASSTGQAPYEQYF.

The chain has TRBV2 and TRBJ1-1, with 7 bases aligning to TRBD1. From germline, CDR1 is SNHLY and CDR2 FYNNEI. The J segment lost 6 bases and the V segment lost 5 bases, leaving 6 bases of the junction unmatched. The CDR3 extends over 13 amino acids. The CDR3 DNA is TGTGCCAGCAGTCGCGACAGGGCGGCTGAAGCTTTCTTT. Translation: CASSRDRAAEAFF. Filled out from reference TRBV2 and TRBJ1-1, the complete variable domain reads EPEVTQTPSHQVTQMGQEVILRCVPISNHLYFYWYRQILGQKVEFLVSFYNNEISEKSEIFDDQFSVERPDGSNFTLKIRSTKLEDSAMYFCASSRDRAAEAFFGQGTRLTVV.

This clone appeared once. The rearrangement joins TRBV5-1 to TRBJ1-5; the match to TRBD1 covers 8 bases. Losses at the gene ends were 4 bases for V and 5 bases for J; bases not matched to a gene: 5. The V gene's germline CDR1 is SGHRS and CDR2 YFSETQ. This CDR3 has 14 residues. The CDR3 spells CASSLTGGHQPQHF. The CDR3 coding sequence is TGCGCCAGCAGCCTAACAGGGGGGCATCAGCCCCAGCATTTT.

This clone was detected once. CDR3 amino acids: CASSFSGGINEQFF. CDR3 bases: TGTGCCAGCAGTTTTTCTGGCGGGATCAATGAGCAGTTCTTC. The rearrangement uses TRBV27 and TRBJ2-1; D is perhaps TRBD2 (6 bases). CDR3 length equals 14 residues. Germline CDR1 and CDR2: MNHEY and SMNVEV (reference sequence). V lost 3 bases to trimming and J lost 6 bases, with 12 bases between them.